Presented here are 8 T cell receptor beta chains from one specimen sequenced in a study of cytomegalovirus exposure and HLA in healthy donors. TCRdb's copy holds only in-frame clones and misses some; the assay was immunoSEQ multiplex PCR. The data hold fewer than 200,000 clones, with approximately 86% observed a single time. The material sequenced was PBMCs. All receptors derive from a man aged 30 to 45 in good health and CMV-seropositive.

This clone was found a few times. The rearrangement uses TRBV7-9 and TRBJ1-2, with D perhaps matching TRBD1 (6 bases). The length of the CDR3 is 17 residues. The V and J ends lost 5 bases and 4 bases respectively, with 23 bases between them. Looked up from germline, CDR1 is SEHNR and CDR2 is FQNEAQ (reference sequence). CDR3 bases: TGTGCCAGCAGCCGCCTGGGGCAGGGGACTGTTGTCTATGGCTACACCTTC. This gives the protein CASSRLGQGTVVYGYTF.

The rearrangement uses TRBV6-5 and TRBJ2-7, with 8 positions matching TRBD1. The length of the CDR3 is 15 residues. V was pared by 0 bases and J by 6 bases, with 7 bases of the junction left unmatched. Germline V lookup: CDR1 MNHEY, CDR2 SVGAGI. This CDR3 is CASSYSQGQASEQYF. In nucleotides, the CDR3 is TGTGCCAGCAGTTACTCTCAGGGACAGGCATCCGAGCAGTACTTC.

The CDR3 DNA is TGTGCCAGTAGTAGCGGAGGGAGTGAAAAACTGTTTTTT. Protein: CASSSGGSEKLFF. This chain connects TRBV19 to TRBJ1-4, with no clear D. Trimming stripped 4 bases from V and 7 bases from J, with 10 bases between. Germline V lookup: CDR1 LNHDA, CDR2 SQIVND (reference sequence). The CDR3 contains 13 residues. Combining the CDR3 with reference TRBV19 and TRBJ1-4 gives the whole variable domain DGGITQSPKYLFRKEGQNVTLSCEQNLNHDAMYWYRQDPGQGLRLIYYSQIVNDFQKGDIAEGYSVSREKKESFPLTVTSAQKNPTAFYLCASSSGGSEKLFFGSGTQLSVL.

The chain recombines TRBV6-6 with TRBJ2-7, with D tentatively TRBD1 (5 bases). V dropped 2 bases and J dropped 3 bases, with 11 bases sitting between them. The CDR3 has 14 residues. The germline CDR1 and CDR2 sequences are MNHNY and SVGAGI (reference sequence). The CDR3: CASSYVQGDYEQYF. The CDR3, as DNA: TGTGCCAGCAGTTACGTTCAGGGTGACTACGAGCAGTACTTC.

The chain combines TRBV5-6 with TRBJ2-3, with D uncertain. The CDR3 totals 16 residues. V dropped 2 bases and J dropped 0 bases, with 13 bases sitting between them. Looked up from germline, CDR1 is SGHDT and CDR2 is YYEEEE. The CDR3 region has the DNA TGTGCCAGCAGCTTAAGGAATACCTTTAGCACAGATACGCAGTATTTT. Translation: CASSLRNTFSTDTQYF.

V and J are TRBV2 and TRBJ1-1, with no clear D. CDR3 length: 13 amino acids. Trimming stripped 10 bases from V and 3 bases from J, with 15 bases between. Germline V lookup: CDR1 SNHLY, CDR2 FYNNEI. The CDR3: CAKKGAGYTEAFF. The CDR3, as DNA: TGTGCCAAAAAAGGTGCAGGCTACACTGAAGCTTTCTTT.

CDR3 in DNA: TGCAGCGTTGAACAGGGGGCCCACGAGCAGTACTTC. Its translation is CSVEQGAHEQYF. The V and J genes are TRBV29-1 and TRBJ2-7; 8 bases match TRBD1. Per germline, CDR1 SQVTM and CDR2 ANQGSEA. V was pared by 2 bases and J by 5 bases, with 2 bases of the junction left unmatched. This CDR3 comprises 12 residues.

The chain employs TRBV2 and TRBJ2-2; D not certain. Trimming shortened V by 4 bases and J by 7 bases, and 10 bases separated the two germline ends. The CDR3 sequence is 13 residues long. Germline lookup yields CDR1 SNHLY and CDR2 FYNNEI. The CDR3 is CASSVGPNGELFF. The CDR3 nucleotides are TGTGCCAGCAGTGTCGGGCCCAACGGGGAGCTGTTTTTT.